This T cell receptor (beta chain) comes out of a study of CD8 T cells in Susac syndrome (dated by TCRdb to between 2017 and 2020). Background on the whole study: Among the Susac syndrome patients who were sequenced, clinically active disease was present in six and clinical remission was observed in eight. At blood withdrawal, Susac syndrome patients were either therapy-naive, taking corticosteroids (in some cases with IVIg as well), or taking IVIg alone. Whether CD8+ T cell activation and differentiation in Susac syndrome was antigen driven was tested using repertoire sequencing.

Peripheral blood CD8+ and CD4+ T cells from healthy donors, Susac syndrome patients and multiple sclerosis patients were profiled using high-throughput TCR beta sequencing. Susac syndrome patients met recently defined diagnostic criteria for definite or probable disease. CD8+ TEMRA cells were enriched by FACS, while bulk CD8+ and CD4+ T cells were purified by magnetic negative isolation. Blood was collected in EDTA tubes and processed within 24 hours, with PBMCs isolated through density gradient centrifugation. PBMCs destined for TCR sequencing were cryopreserved in liquid nitrogen and later thawed in a 37 °C water bath. The sorted or isolated CD4+, CD8+ and CD8+ TEMRA cells had a purity of 90% or higher. As for this clonotype: Which antigen it targets is not known. No base quality values were provided; no much bigger clone lies one nucleotide off.

The CDR1 and CDR2 encoded by the germline V gene are SNHLY and FYNNEI. The CDR3 numbers 12 residues from cysteine through phenylalanine. Of the read, only the CDR3 DNA is kept; its 36 bases are in frame from base 1. V sheds 7 bases and J sheds 7 bases, leaving 14 bases between their ends. RNA was extracted using the RNeasy kit, and about 0.5 to 1 ug of the RNA was reverse transcribed with random hexamers. The immunoSEQ multiplex PCR assay, covering 54 Vbeta and 13 Jbeta segments, was used to amplify TCR beta CDR3 regions. PCR amplification bias was corrected by using a synthetic template baseline for primer optimization and computational correction. As for the authors' bioinformatics: Reads were annotated to V, D and J genes per IMGT and analyzed with immunoSEQ Analyzer, keeping only productive sequences. Clonality was calculated as one minus the Shannon entropy normalized by log2 of the number of productive unique sequences. Public and private clones were assessed among the 100 most prevalent clones of each patient and control. Susac-specific clones were defined as absent from healthy and MS cohorts, around 980 published viral clones and other ImmuneACCESS disease sequences. TCRdb trimmed the raw reads at Q25, called clones with MiXCR and kept productive beta chains. Rows with one shared CDR3 protein collapse into an entry with the most common genes and DNA. These V and J calls are TCRdb output, not the study's own analysis. The sample table lists roughly 200,000 distinct CDR3 sequences, 90% to 95% of them with a count of one. 0.085% to 0.1% of the sample is held by the ten biggest clonotypes.

The research as a whole found: The CD4+ T cell repertoire of patients with Susac syndrome showed no detectable clonal expansion. The number of individuals in the TCR sequencing and HLA analysis was recognized as being relatively small.

This receptor was taken from a human donor with Susac syndrome. The specimen was CD4+ T cells from PBMCs. The chain was built from TRBV2 and TRBJ2-7, with TRBD2 tentatively as D gene (6 bases match). CDR3 sequence: CASNPTGTEQYF. The DNA is TGTGCCAGCAACCCGACCGGGACTGAGCAGTACTTC. Where the CDR3 stops, the reference TRBV2 and TRBJ2-7 genes take over; the full variable domain is EPEVTQTPSHQVTQMGQEVILRCVPISNHLYFYWYRQILGQKVEFLVSFYNNEISEKSEIFDDQFSVERPDGSNFTLKIRSTKLEDSAMYFCASNPTGTEQYFGPGTRLTVT.